These 10 T cell receptor beta chains came from one sample sequenced in a study of human T cells and chemical hapten exposure. From the RACE reads, TCRdb called clonotypes with MiXCR, one entry per CDR3 protein. The table shows under 95,000 distinct CDR3 sequences, with about 8.6% occurring only once. Time point noted: healthy volunteer bleed at 2 weeks. Unfractionated whole blood yielded the extracted total RNA. Sequencing used whole blood. These receptors were obtained from a female donor in good health. Some clones in this sample may be carry-over from other donors' samples.

This clonotype was detected a few times. V and J are TRBV20-1 and TRBJ2-2; D is uncertain. This CDR3 is 15 amino acids long. Germline V gene sequence: CDR1 DFQATT, CDR2 SNEGSKA (reference sequence). Trimming took 0 bases from V and 4 from J, leaving 12 bases between them. In DNA, the CDR3 is TGCAGTGCTAGAGATGTTTCCCGCTCCACCGGGGAGCTGTTTTTT. Its translation is CSARDVSRSTGELFF.

The CDR3 DNA follows: TGTGCCAGCAGTTTAAAGGCTATTGGGGCCTACAATGAGCAGTTCTTC. It encodes CASSLKAIGAYNEQFF. The V gene is TRBV12-3 or TRBV12-4, the J gene TRBJ2-1; D is unresolved. V dropped 2 bases and J dropped 2 bases, with 13 bases sitting between them. CDR3 size: 16 residues.

The chain is built from TRBV6-4 and TRBJ2-7; 9 nucleotides line up with TRBD1. CDR3 size: 15 residues. V shed 3 bases and J 4 bases; nucleotides not matched to a gene: 7. The germline V gene has CDR1 MRHNA and CDR2 SNTAGT. For the CDR3, the DNA is TGTGCCAGCAGTGAATATTCGGGACAGGGTTACGAGCAGTACTTC. Encoded protein: CASSEYSGQGYEQYF.

In this sample, this clonotype turned up a few times. J is TRBJ1-4 and V is TRBV5-1; D uncertain. CDR1 is SGHRS, CDR2 YFSETQ, per germline. The CDR3 extends over 13 amino acids. Trimming stripped 4 bases from V and 4 bases from J, with 8 bases between. The CDR3 nucleotides read TGCGCCAGCAGCGAGCGGCTTAATGAAAAACTGTTTTTT. Encoded protein: CASSERLNEKLFF. Supplemented by reference TRBV5-1 and TRBJ1-4, the full variable domain reads KAGVTQTPRYLIKTRGQQVTLSCSPISGHRSVSWYQQTPGQGLQFLFEYFSETQRNKGNFPGRFSGRQFSNSRSEMNVSTLELGDSALYLCASSERLNEKLFFGSGTQLSVL.

In the case of this clonotype: A read error is possible here, since a much larger clone lies one base away. The gene calls are TRBV5-1 and TRBJ2-3; TRBD2 matches at 10 bases. Germline-derived CDR1 and CDR2 are SGHRS and YFSETQ. This CDR3 is 17 amino acids long. CDR3 amino acids: CTSSIGLADWGADTQYF. DNA for the CDR3: TGCACCAGCAGCATAGGACTAGCGGACTGGGGGGCAGATACGCAGTATTTT.

In its sample, this clonotype was seen a few times. The rearrangement links TRBV29-1 to TRBJ1-4; TRBD1 is a possible D gene (6 bases). V was shortened by 7 bases and J by 6 bases, with 9 bases between the two germline ends. Germline CDR1 and CDR2: SQVTM and ANQGSEA. There are 11 residues in the CDR3. For the CDR3, the DNA is TGCAGCGCCTGGACAGATGAAAAACTGTTTTTT. It yields the protein CSAWTDEKLFF.

This clonotype was observed many times. The CDR3 DNA sequence: TGCAGCGTTCGGGAGCCACTAAACTATGGCTACACCTTC. This gives the protein CSVREPLNYGYTF. The genes are TRBV20-1 and TRBJ1-2; no clear D. In germline, CDR1 is DFQATT, CDR2 SNEGSKA (reference sequence). The CDR3 runs to 13 residues.

The table lists this clonotype with many counts. This chain connects TRBV20-1 to TRBJ2-5, with TRBD2 identical over 8 bases. The CDR3 has 13 amino acids. V lost 6 bases to trimming and J lost 1 base; unmatched junction nucleotides: 4. Germline assignment: CDR1 DFQATT and CDR2 SNEGSKA (reference sequence). CDR3 residues: CSAPGLAQETQYF. DNA of the CDR3: TGCAGTGCCCCCGGACTAGCCCAAGAGACCCAGTACTTC.

J is TRBJ2-3 and V is TRBV5-1, with D possibly being TRBD2 (6 bases). Trimming stripped 4 bases from V and 0 bases from J, with 12 bases between. CDR3 length equals 15 residues. The germline CDR1 and CDR2 sequences are SGHRS and YFSETQ. CDR3 loop: CASSPGTDSTDTQYF. The CDR3 DNA reads as TGCGCCAGCAGCCCTGGGACTGATAGCACAGATACGCAGTATTTT.

This chain links TRBV28 with TRBJ2-7, with a possible D match to TRBD1 (5 bases). CDR1 and CDR2 from the germline V gene are MDHEN and SYDVKM. The V gene lost 8 bases and the J gene lost 7 bases, with 21 bases spanning the gap. The CDR3 runs to 14 residues. Written as DNA, the CDR3 is TGTGCCAGCGTTACAGGTACACCTACTAAAGAGCAGTACTTC. Its translation: CASVTGTPTKEQYF.